Shown below are 2 T cell receptor beta chains from a single sample sequenced in a study of T cell repertoires in cytomegalovirus infection. These receptors have no known antigen. TCRdb processed the reads anew with MiXCR; each CDR3 protein has one entry. The sample consists of roughly 70,000 distinct CDR3 sequences, approximately 22% of them appearing once. Sequenced here: CD8+ T cells from cultured PBMCs, sampled from culture after CMV antigen stimulation. The receptors come from a human donor in good health (CMV status not recorded). Some clones in this sample may be carry-over from other donors' samples.

J is TRBJ2-7 and V is TRBV6-6, with D perhaps matching TRBD1 (6 bases). Trimming took off 0 bases at V and 3 bases at J, with 12 bases between the two ends. This CDR3 region has 15 residues. Germline V gives CDR1 MNHNY, CDR2 SVGAGI (reference sequence). CDR3: CASSYSTGPVYEQYF. In DNA, the CDR3 is TGTGCCAGCAGTTACTCGACAGGCCCCGTCTACGAGCAGTACTTC.

The CDR3 nucleotides read TGTGCCAGCGGGACTGGGGGGTCCCAAGAGACCCAGTACTTC. Protein: CASGTGGSQETQYF. V and J are TRBV7-9 and TRBJ2-5; possibly TRBD2 for D (6 bases). Germline V gene data show CDR1 as SEHNR and CDR2 as FQNEAQ (reference sequence). Trimming shortened V by 8 bases and J by 1 base, and 14 bases separated the two germline ends. The CDR3 covers 14 residues.